Listed below are T cell receptor beta chains from one sample, sequenced in a study of Graves' ophthalmopathy and Graves' hyperthyroidism. TCRdb re-called the multiplex PCR reads with MiXCR, one entry per CDR3 protein. The sample has roughly 1.1 million distinct CDR3 sequences, 35% to 40% seen once; the top ten hold 11%. Sequencing input: peripheral blood or thyroid tissue (not recorded which). The receptors originated from an adult man with Graves' hyperthyroidism. CDR3s include the opening cysteine and the closing phenylalanine or tryptophan. The D gene is left open where the match is weak. A clone size is listed for some rows: how often the clone was seen (once, few, many), or a class if it is expanded.

size: many; J: TRBJ2-2; V: TRBV5-1; D: TRBD2; DNA: TGCGCCAGCAGCTCAAGGGGACTAGCGGGGGACGGGGAGCTGTTTTTT; CDR3: CASSSRGLAGDGELFF
size: .; J: TRBJ1-5; V: TRBV10-3; D: .; DNA: TGTGCCAGCAGTGAAAAGGGAGGGAATAGCAATCAGCCCCAGCATTTT; CDR3: CASSEKGGNSNQPQHF
size: .; J: TRBJ2-2; V: TRBV7-9; D: TRBD1; DNA: TGTGCCAGCAGCCCTCGGGACAGGGCATACACCGGGGAGCTGTTTTTT; CDR3: CASSPRDRAYTGELFF
size: few; J: TRBJ1-2; V: TRBV6-5; D: TRBD1; DNA: TGTGCCAGCAGAAAACAGGGGGCAGAGGAATATGGCTACACCTTC; CDR3: CASRKQGAEEYGYTF
size: many; J: TRBJ2-6; V: TRBV29-1; D: .; DNA: TGCAGCGTCGGGCGTAGAGGCTCTGGGGCCAACGTCCTGACTTTC; CDR3: CSVGRRGSGANVLTF
size: many; J: TRBJ2-5; V: TRBV20-1; D: .; DNA: TGCAGTGCTAGAGATCCCGGGGGCCGGGCTCAGTACTTC; CDR3: CSARDPGGRAQYF
size: .; J: TRBJ1-2; V: TRBV7-9; D: .; DNA: TGTGCCAGCAGCTCCGCCTCCTACGAGGTCTATGGCTACACCTTC; CDR3: CASSSASYEVYGYTF
size: .; J: TRBJ1-6; V: TRBV25-1; D: .; DNA: TGTGCCAGCAGCCAAGTTGTTACAGGGTCTAATTCACCCCTCCACTTT; CDR3: CASSQVVTGSNSPLHF
size: few; J: TRBJ2-7; V: TRBV30; D: .; DNA: TGTGCCTCATCACGGAAGGTCCCCACCCTCGAGCAGTACTTC; CDR3: CASSRKVPTLEQYF
size: few; J: TRBJ2-7; V: TRBV20-1; D: .; DNA: TGCAGTTCCGCCAGACCCGAGAGTGAGCAGTACTTC; CDR3: CSSARPESEQYF
size: many; J: TRBJ2-7; V: TRBV18; D: .; DNA: TGTGCCAGCAGCCCACAACAGGGTTCCTACGAGCAGTACTTC; CDR3: CASSPQQGSYEQYF
size: many; J: TRBJ2-2; V: TRBV19; D: TRBD2; DNA: TGTGCCAGTAGTACCGGACTAGGGCGAAACACCGGGGAGCTGTTTTTT; CDR3: CASSTGLGRNTGELFF
size: many; J: TRBJ1-5; V: TRBV19; D: .; DNA: TGTGCCAGTAGTACTCCAGGGTTAAATCAGCCCCAGCATTTT; CDR3: CASSTPGLNQPQHF
size: many; J: TRBJ2-6; V: TRBV7-3; D: .; DNA: TGTGCCAGCAGCGGGGGAAGGGGCGCGGGTGGGGCCAACGTCCTGACTTTC; CDR3: CASSGGRGAGGANVLTF
size: many; J: TRBJ2-7; V: TRBV5-1; D: .; DNA: TGCGCCAGCACGGGGGTCCGGTCCTACGAGCAGTACTTC; CDR3: CASTGVRSYEQYF
size: .; J: TRBJ2-7; V: TRBV7-8; D: .; DNA: TGTGCCAGCAGCTTGTTTCGGGCGTACTCCTACGAGCAGTACTTC; CDR3: CASSLFRAYSYEQYF
size: many; J: TRBJ2-7; V: TRBV19; D: .; DNA: TGTGCCAGTAGTATAGGAAACTACGAGCAGTACTTC; CDR3: CASSIGNYEQYF
size: .; J: TRBJ2-6; V: TRBV7-9; D: TRBD1; DNA: TGTGCCAGCAGCACCCGCAGACAGGGATCCGCTGGGGCCAACGTCCTGACTTTC; CDR3: CASSTRRQGSAGANVLTF
size: many; J: TRBJ2-7; V: TRBV20-1; D: .; DNA: TGCAGTGCTAATTATTACACTGGGTCCGAGCAGTACTTC; CDR3: CSANYYTGSEQYF
size: many; J: TRBJ2-7; V: TRBV9; D: .; DNA: TGTGCCAGCAGCGTAGAGGACTCTTTCGGGTACGAGCAGTACTTC; CDR3: CASSVEDSFGYEQYF
size: few; J: TRBJ1-6; V: TRBV5-1; D: TRBD1; DNA: TGCGCCAGCAGCGGACAGGGGATAGCTTATAATTCACCCCTCCACTTT; CDR3: CASSGQGIAYNSPLHF
size: .; J: TRBJ2-7; V: TRBV2; D: TRBD2; DNA: TGTGCCAGCAGGACCGGGACTAGCGAATCCTACGAGCAGTACTTC; CDR3: CASRTGTSESYEQYF
size: once; J: TRBJ2-7; V: TRBV12-3/TRBV12-4; D: TRBD2; DNA: TGTGCCAGCAGCGATTCGGCGACTAGCGGCTACGAGCAGTACTTC; CDR3: CASSDSATSGYEQYF
size: .; J: TRBJ2-5; V: TRBV5-5; D: .; DNA: TGTGCCAGCAGTCCATCGGCAGGGGCTGAAGAGACCCAGTACTTC; CDR3: CASSPSAGAEETQYF
size: many; J: TRBJ1-3; V: TRBV29-1; D: .; DNA: TGCAGCGTTGGTTTGGATTCCGGAAACACCATATATTTT; CDR3: CSVGLDSGNTIYF
size: .; J: TRBJ1-6; V: TRBV27; D: .; DNA: TGTGCCAGCAGTTTAGAATCCCGGGGGGCTGCTAATTCACCCCTCCACTTT; CDR3: CASSLESRGAANSPLHF
size: many; J: TRBJ1-1; V: TRBV7-6; D: TRBD1; DNA: TGTGCCAGCAGCTTGGGGGACAGAGACGTGAACACTGAAGCTTTCTTT; CDR3: CASSLGDRDVNTEAFF
size: few; J: TRBJ1-5; V: TRBV20-1; D: .; DNA: TGCAGTGCTAGAGCAGACGGGTATAGCAATCAGCCCCAGCATTTT; CDR3: CSARADGYSNQPQHF
size: .; J: TRBJ2-2; V: TRBV6-5; D: .; DNA: TGTGCCAGCAGTTACTCGGAGGGTTGGACCGGGGAGCTGTTTTTT; CDR3: CASSYSEGWTGELFF
size: many; J: TRBJ2-7; V: TRBV7-9; D: .; DNA: TGTGCCAGCAGCCCTGTTCGGGCAGGCCTTCGTGAGCAGTACTTC; CDR3: CASSPVRAGLREQYF
size: .; J: TRBJ2-2; V: TRBV4-1; D: .; DNA: TGCGCCAGCAGCCAAGAGGGGGGCGGGGAGAACACCGGGGAGCTGTTTTTT; CDR3: CASSQEGGGENTGELFF
size: .; J: TRBJ2-5; V: TRBV7-8; D: .; DNA: TGTGCCAGCAGTTTTCGGCAACGCCAAGAGACCCAGTACTTC; CDR3: CASSFRQRQETQYF
size: many; J: TRBJ1-2; V: TRBV5-6; D: .; DNA: TGTGCCAGCAGCGAGGGACGGATTTCGGTAGTGGGCTACACCTTC; CDR3: CASSEGRISVVGYTF
size: .; J: TRBJ2-7; V: TRBV10-2; D: .; DNA: TGCGCCAAGGGAGGGACAGCAGCCTACGAGCAGTACTTC; CDR3: CAKGGTAAYEQYF
size: many; J: TRBJ2-5; V: TRBV5-6; D: .; DNA: TGTGCCAGCAGCCCGGAGCTGTTGGAGACCCAGTACTTC; CDR3: CASSPELLETQYF
size: many; J: TRBJ1-5; V: TRBV12-3/TRBV12-4; D: .; DNA: TGTGCCAGCAGTTTACGGGGGGCGAGCAATCAGCCCCAGCATTTT; CDR3: CASSLRGASNQPQHF
size: many; J: TRBJ2-7; V: TRBV9; D: .; DNA: TGTGCCAGCAGCGCCACCCCGTCCTACGAGCAGTACTTC; CDR3: CASSATPSYEQYF
size: few; J: TRBJ2-6; V: TRBV25-1; D: .; DNA: TGTGCCAGCAGTGGTCAGAGAGCTGCTGGGGCCAACGTCCTGACTTTC; CDR3: CASSGQRAAGANVLTF
size: many; J: TRBJ2-7; V: TRBV7-6; D: .; DNA: TGTGCCAGCAGCTTAGAGGGCAGCCACTCTATCAGCGAGCAGTACTTC; CDR3: CASSLEGSHSISEQYF
size: .; J: TRBJ1-6; V: TRBV29-1; D: TRBD1; DNA: TGCAGCGTTCGGCCAGGGGGCGGTTCACCCCTCCACTTT; CDR3: CSVRPGGGSPLHF
size: .; J: TRBJ1-2; V: TRBV9; D: .; DNA: TGTGCCAGCAGCGCAACGGGTCCTGCCGGCGGCTACACCTTC; CDR3: CASSATGPAGGYTF
size: .; J: TRBJ1-1; V: TRBV7-9; D: .; DNA: TGTGCCAGCAGCTCATATCTGGGTATGAACACTGAAGCTTTCTTT; CDR3: CASSSYLGMNTEAFF
size: few; J: TRBJ2-7; V: TRBV13; D: TRBD1; DNA: TGTGCCAGCAGCTGGACAGGGGGTCACTACGAGCAGTACTTC; CDR3: CASSWTGGHYEQYF
size: .; J: TRBJ2-7; V: TRBV4-3; D: TRBD2; DNA: TGCGCCAGCAGCCGCCGTCGGCCGGGGGGAGACTCCTACGAGCAGTACTTC; CDR3: CASSRRRPGGDSYEQYF
size: many; J: TRBJ1-1; V: TRBV12-3/TRBV12-4; D: .; DNA: TGTGCCAGCGGTGGAGAGAACACTGAAGCTTTCTTT; CDR3: CASGGENTEAFF
size: .; J: TRBJ1-2; V: TRBV2; D: .; DNA: TGTGCCAGCAGGAGTATTGAGACAGAACAACTCCTTGGCTACACCTTC; CDR3: CASRSIETEQLLGYTF
size: .; J: TRBJ1-5; V: TRBV19; D: .; DNA: TGTGCCAGTAGTTATGGGGACGAGGGCAATCAGCCCCAGCATTTT; CDR3: CASSYGDEGNQPQHF